Listed here are 11 T cell receptor beta chains from one sample, sequenced in a study of shared clonotypes between healthy human individuals. Only in-frame clones appear in the TCRdb table, and some are missing; sequencing was by immunoSEQ multiplex PCR. The data contain 1.5 million to 2.5 million clones, about 94% of them singletons. CD8 cells classed as naive were CD45RO-negative and positively selected for CCR7, excluding terminally differentiated effector memory CD45RA+ cells. Source material: naive CD8+ T cells sorted from blood. Receptors were obtained from a man younger than 35 in good health.

The chain combines TRBV19 with TRBJ1-4; D is undetermined. V dropped 3 bases and J dropped 3 bases, with 11 bases sitting between them. This CDR3 has 15 residues. Germline V gene sequence: CDR1 LNHDA, CDR2 SQIVND (reference sequence). DNA for the CDR3: TGTGCCAGTAGTATGGACGCGGAGGCTAATGAAAAACTGTTTTTT. Translating gives CASSMDAEANEKLFF.

In its sample, this clone was seen once. This CDR3 reads CASSYQGAGQPQHF. In DNA form, the CDR3 reads TGTGCCAGCAGTTATCAGGGGGCCGGACAGCCCCAGCATTTT. This chain uses TRBV27 with TRBJ1-5, with TRBD1 identical over 8 bases. Trimming at V came to 4 bases and at J to 7 bases, leaving 6 bases not matched to a gene. There are 14 residues in the CDR3. Looked up from germline, CDR1 is MNHEY and CDR2 is SMNVEV (reference sequence).

This chain connects TRBV29-1 to TRBJ1-1; D is undetermined. V dropped 4 bases and J dropped 3 bases, with 18 bases sitting between them. The germline gives CDR1 SQVTM, CDR2 ANQGSEA. CDR3 length: 15 amino acids. CDR3 coding DNA: TGCAGCGTTGTTGTTCTTGGGCAGGTTCACACTGAAGCTTTCTTT. It yields the protein CSVVVLGQVHTEAFF.

The gene calls are TRBV28 and TRBJ2-1; TRBD2 matches at 7 bases. The V gene end was trimmed by 3 bases and the J gene end by 5 bases; junction bases not matched to a gene: 4. The CDR3 spans 14 residues. From germline, CDR1 is MDHEN and CDR2 SYDVKM. The CDR3 protein is CASSFRLANNEQFF. The CDR3 DNA reads as TGTGCCAGCAGTTTCCGACTAGCAAACAATGAGCAGTTCTTC.

The chain carries TRBV27 and TRBJ1-2; TRBD1 might be the D (6 bases). The V gene lost 0 bases and the J gene lost 3 bases, with 8 bases spanning the gap. CDR3 length: 14 amino acids. The germline V gene encodes CDR1 MNHEY and CDR2 SMNVEV (reference sequence). The CDR3 nucleotides are TGTGCCAGCAGTTTATCCAGGGGAGACTATGGCTACACCTTC. It yields the protein CASSLSRGDYGYTF.

The chain links TRBV5-6 to TRBJ1-1; D gene uncertain. Germline V gives CDR1 SGHDT, CDR2 YYEEEE. The CDR3 has 12 residues. Trimming took 0 bases from V and 8 from J, leaving 8 bases between them. The CDR3 sequence: CASSLVPEEAFF. The CDR3 bases are TGTGCCAGCAGCTTGGTACCGGAAGAAGCTTTCTTT.

Comment on this clone: This sample includes further DNA sequences coding for the same CDR3. The V call is TRBV5-4, the J call TRBJ2-7; D is possibly TRBD1 or TRBD2 (5 bases each). V gave up 4 bases and J gave up 2 bases, with 10 bases separating them. This CDR3 comprises 13 residues. The germline V gene encodes CDR1 SGHNT and CDR2 YYREEE (reference sequence). CDR3 in DNA: TGTGCCAGCAGCCCCGGGACGGCCTACGAGCAGTACTTC. It yields the protein CASSPGTAYEQYF.

The chain uses TRBV27 and TRBJ1-2; D is uncertain. CDR1 MNHEY and CDR2 SMNVEV come from the germline V gene (reference sequence). V was pared by 6 bases and J by 4 bases, with 15 bases between. The CDR3 is 14 residues long. CDR3 in DNA: TGTGCCAGCAGCATATCCCCGGGATCCTATGGCTACACCTTC. Translated, it gives CASSISPGSYGYTF.

CDR3 DNA: TGTGCCAGTAGACTCGGACTAGCGGCGTTTGACGGGGAGCTGTTTTTT. Translating it yields CASRLGLAAFDGELFF. The chain recombines TRBV19 with TRBJ2-2; TRBD2 matches at 10 bases. CDR1 and CDR2 from the germline V gene are LNHDA and SQIVND (reference sequence). With V trimmed by 6 bases and J by 7 bases, 11 bases remained unmatched. The CDR3 is made up of 16 amino acids.

This CDR3 is CASSQGVRGPYEQYF. As DNA, the CDR3 is TGTGCCAGCAGCCAGGGCGTTAGGGGTCCCTACGAGCAGTACTTC. The genes are TRBV14 and TRBJ2-7; D is possibly TRBD1 (5 bases). Trimming cost V 3 bases and J 2 bases, with 14 bases left between them. There are 15 residues in the CDR3. The germline CDR1 and CDR2 sequences are SGHDN and FVKESK.

For the CDR3, the DNA is TGTGCCAGTAGTATCGGGTCTAGCCCGCTGGGCTATGGCTACACCTTC. Encoded protein: CASSIGSSPLGYGYTF. This sequence joins TRBV19 and TRBJ1-2; D unresolved. Germline-derived CDR1 and CDR2 are LNHDA and SQIVND (reference sequence). V lost 3 bases to trimming and J lost 4 bases, with 18 bases between them. CDR3 size: 16 residues.